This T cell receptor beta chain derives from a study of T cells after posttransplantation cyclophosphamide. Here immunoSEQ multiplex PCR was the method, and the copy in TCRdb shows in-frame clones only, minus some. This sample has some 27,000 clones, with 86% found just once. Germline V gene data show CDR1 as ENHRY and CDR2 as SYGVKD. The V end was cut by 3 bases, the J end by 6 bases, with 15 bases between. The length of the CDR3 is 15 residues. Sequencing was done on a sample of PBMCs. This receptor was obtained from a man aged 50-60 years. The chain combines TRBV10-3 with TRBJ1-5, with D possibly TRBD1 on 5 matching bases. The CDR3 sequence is CAISDSGLRGQPQHF. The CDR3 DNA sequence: TGTGCCATCAGTGATTCAGGGTTGCGGGGTCAGCCCCAGCATTTT.